The clone carrying this TCR beta chain has at least ten counts. V was cut by 2 bases and J by 3 bases, with 8 bases left in between. This CDR3 region has 13 residues. Germline CDR1 is SEHNR and CDR2 is FQNEAQ (reference sequence). The sample is drawn from a study of regulatory T cells in long-lasting Graves disease. Background on the study: Under 3 months of antithyroid drugs had been taken by newly diagnosed Graves' patients.

As for time point: newly diagnosed GD, antithyroid drugs for less than 3 months. Generation of the TCR library employed RNA extracted from PBMCs. Construction of TCR beta libraries relied on iRepertoire HTBI primers and on Arm-PCR targeting CDR3 regions. From the multiplex PCR reads, TCRdb called clonotypes with MiXCR, one entry per CDR3 protein. The sample contains 550,000 to 650,000 distinct CDR3 sequences, about 16% of which appear only once. This same sample was also part of a study on T cells in Graves' hyperthyroidism and ophthalmopathy. That work adds: Newly diagnosed hyperthyroidism patients aged 18 to 65 years had disease lasting under 2 months. Median prediction lead before ophthalmopathy onset was around 7 months with the model.

This specimen was peripheral blood mononuclear cells (PBMCs), taken at new diagnosis, from a patient treated with antithyroid drugs. The source of this sequence is a man aged 18 to 30 with Graves disease. This sequence joins TRBV7-9 and TRBJ2-7; no reliable D call. The CDR3 region has the DNA TGTGCCAGCAGCTTAACAACGCTCTACGAGCAGTACTTC. Protein product: CASSLTTLYEQYF.